This T cell receptor beta chain derives from a study of shared clonotypes between healthy human individuals. V lost 0 bases, J lost 6 bases, and 26 bases lay in between. Germline CDR1 and CDR2: MRHNA and SNTAGT. This CDR3 is 20 amino acids long. Produced via immunoSEQ multiplex PCR; TCRdb's table is partial and in-frame only. The table has 550,000 to 700,000 clones, 55% to 85% seen once. The source of this sequence is a woman aged 30 to 39 in good health. Sequences were obtained from memory CD4+ T cells sorted from blood. Subset denoted: CD45RA-negative fraction. The chain has TRBV6-4 and TRBJ2-2; weak D call: TRBD2 (5 bases). Written as DNA, the CDR3 is TGTGCCAGCAGTGACTCGAGGGTCGCGCCCCGACCTATTCGAGCCGGGGAGCTGTTTTTT. Its translation is CASSDSRVAPRPIRAGELFF.